The rows below give T cell receptor beta chains drawn from one sample of a study of beta chain features in type 1 diabetes. Sequenced by immunoSEQ multiplex PCR; TCRdb stores in-frame clones only, minus some. Of approximately 300,000 clones in the sample, approximately 11% were seen once. Sequenced input: naive CD4+ T cells from blood. These receptors were obtained from a woman aged 25 to 39 in good health. Each CDR3 is given with its conserved first and last residue. Some rows have no size entry. The others give once, few or many, or a class for an expanded clone.

>TRBJ1-1|TRBV28|few
CASSLSHPRVFF
>TRBJ2-5|TRBV28|-
CASTASGLAGRYQETQYF
>TRBJ1-5|TRBV4-3|-
CASSQEASNQPQHF
>TRBJ2-1|TRBV6-5|-
CASSYSSSGRGEQFF
>TRBJ2-3|TRBV7-9|few
CASSPKRGDTQYF
>TRBJ1-5|TRBV2|few
CASSGQDAQPQHF
>TRBJ1-4|TRBV11-2|few
CASSLGRSNEKLFF
>TRBJ2-1|TRBV11-2|once
CASSLRTVTNEQFF
>TRBJ1-2|TRBV7-2|-
CASSLDVLGTTLNYGYTF
>TRBJ2-1|TRBV7-9|few
CASSFTRDSGYNEQFF
>TRBJ2-4|TRBV6-6|once
CASSSGLAINIQYF
>TRBJ2-7|TRBV7-9|few
CASSLVPGEGNEQYF
>TRBJ1-4|TRBV15|few
CATSTGQGGIEKLFF
>TRBJ2-3|TRBV7-9|-
CASSLERELSTDTQYF
>TRBJ1-2|TRBV9|few
CASSVEAGGNYGYTF
>TRBJ2-3|TRBV18|-
CASSQMTSGNTDTQYF
>TRBJ2-1|TRBV11-2|-
CASSRGLAGGNEQFF
>TRBJ2-1|TRBV5-1|few
CASSLGLRQSGRNNEQFF
>TRBJ1-1|TRBV6-5|-
CASSYSAHPRTEAFF
>TRBJ2-1|TRBV7-9|-
CASRTSSGNSYNEQFF
>TRBJ2-1|TRBV5-1|few
CASSELASRPNEQFF
>TRBJ2-5|TRBV9|few
CASSVSDRQETQYF
>TRBJ2-3|TRBV7-2|few
CASSFGVRTDTQYF
>TRBJ2-3|TRBV19|few
CASSTLADGTDTQYF
>TRBJ2-1|TRBV7-7|once
CASSLGTGGEQFF
>TRBJ2-2|TRBV30|-
CAWSVLSDRDGELFF
>TRBJ2-5|TRBV6-6|-
CASSSLGQGTGETQYF
>TRBJ2-1|TRBV7-2|-
CASSTGQWGRNEQFF
>TRBJ2-5|TRBV5-4|few
CASSARRTSGRETQYF
>TRBJ2-2|TRBV4-2|-
CASSQDTGNTGELFF
>TRBJ2-1|TRBV6-6|few
CASKGGGNEQFF
>TRBJ2-1|TRBV23-1|-
CASSHPPGQGSGRGCEQFF
>TRBJ2-1|TRBV9|-
CASSRLADSSYNEQFF
>TRBJ1-5|TRBV15|few
CATSRDYLTGGGNQPQHF
>TRBJ2-7|TRBV30|few
CAWSVHRGNEQYF
>TRBJ1-1|TRBV28|few
CASSLFQGANTEAFF
>TRBJ2-7|TRBV7-9|-
CASSPTSGRRLGSDEQYF
>TRBJ1-2|TRBV28|-
CASSQTEGYGYTF
>TRBJ2-3|TRBV29-1|few
CSGAVGQGRTDTQYF